A selection of T cell receptor beta chains follows, all from one sample in a study of blood T cell repertoires in COVID-19. The protocol was immunoSEQ multiplex PCR, while the TCRdb copy is restricted to in-frame clones and leaves out a portion. The sample includes around 150,000 clones, around 82% seen only once; the top ten take approximately 5%. The specimen sequenced was peripheral blood. The receptor source for this set is a woman between 45 and 60 years old with acute or convalescent COVID-19. Each CDR3 is given without its conserved first and last residue.

ASSQDTGSGNTIY,TRBJ1-3,13,TRBV4-2
ASSPSDSSSSYNSPLH,TRBJ1-6,16,TRBV6-2/TRBV6-3
ASTRTGDNQPQH,TRBJ1-5,12,TRBV2
ASSLASGIADTQY,TRBJ2-3,13,TRBV7-9
ASSELSGGANTQY,TRBJ2-3,13,TRBV4-2
ASSHLGRGGTEAF,TRBJ1-1,13,TRBV3-1/TRBV3-2
ASSPGTGEDEKLF,TRBJ1-4,13,TRBV18
ASSFGQGYNEQF,TRBJ2-1,12,TRBV5-5
ASSPGQVGNQPQH,TRBJ1-5,13,TRBV19
ASRGGTDTQY,TRBJ2-3,10,TRBV4-3
ASSLVPGGNTGELF,TRBJ2-2,14,TRBV7-2
ASSSNYGYT,TRBJ1-2,9,TRBV25-1
ASRPGTGREDTEAF,TRBJ1-1,14,TRBV2
ASSLETGGQPQH,TRBJ1-5,12,TRBV28
ASSVAGLGNTIY,TRBJ1-3,12,TRBV9
ASSDRDGTEAF,TRBJ1-1,11,TRBV6-2/TRBV6-3
AIRGSGGGQETQY,TRBJ2-5,13,TRBV10-3
ASSLWPSDADEQF,TRBJ2-1,13,TRBV5-6